This TCR beta chain was sequenced in a study of T cells in Graves' hyperthyroidism and ophthalmopathy. Study-level points and caveats: Most clonotypes that expanded in the thyroid above 0.001 also showed up in blood. Ophthalmopathy was told apart from stable hyperthyroidism by a 13 V-J model.

The ends lost 2 bases at V and 10 bases at J; junction bases unmatched: 10. This CDR3 region has 15 residues. Germline CDR1 KGHSH, CDR2 LQKENI. Aged 18 to 65, the patients had hyperthyroidism that was newly diagnosed and had lasted under 2 months. Out of around 10 ml of fresh peripheral blood came the PBMCs. Only a few counts were recorded for this clonotype. The antigen is not known. RNA transcripts gave rise to amplified TCR beta CDR3 regions. The study used the HTBI primer set for a first-round RT-PCR of the TCR CDR3. Using its own MiXCR run on the multiplex PCR reads, TCRdb lists one record per CDR3 protein. This sample has about 350,000 distinct CDR3 sequences, with 11% to 15% found just once.

The sequencing sample was made of blood. V gene TRBV18 combines with J gene TRBJ2-1; the match to TRBD2 covers 8 bases. The receptor was derived from a woman in her twenties or thirties with Graves' hyperthyroidism. The CDR3 DNA follows: TGTGCCAGCTCACCAGGTTACAGCGGGAGTAACGAGCAGTTCTTC. It codes for CASSPGYSGSNEQFF.